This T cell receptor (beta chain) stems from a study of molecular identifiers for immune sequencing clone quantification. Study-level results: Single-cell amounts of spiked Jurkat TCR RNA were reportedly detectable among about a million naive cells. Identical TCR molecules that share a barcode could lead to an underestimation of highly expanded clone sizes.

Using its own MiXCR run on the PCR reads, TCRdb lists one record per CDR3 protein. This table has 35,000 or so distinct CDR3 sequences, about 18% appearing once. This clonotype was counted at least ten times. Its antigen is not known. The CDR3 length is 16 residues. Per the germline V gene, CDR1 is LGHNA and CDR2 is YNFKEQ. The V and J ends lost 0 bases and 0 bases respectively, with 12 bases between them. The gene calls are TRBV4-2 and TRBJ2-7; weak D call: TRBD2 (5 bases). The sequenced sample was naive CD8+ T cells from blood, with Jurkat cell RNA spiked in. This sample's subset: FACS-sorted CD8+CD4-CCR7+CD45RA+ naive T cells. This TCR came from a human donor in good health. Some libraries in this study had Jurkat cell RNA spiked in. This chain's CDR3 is CASSQEGVPGSYEQYF. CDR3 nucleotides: TGTGCCAGCAGCCAAGAGGGAGTGCCAGGCTCCTACGAGCAGTACTTC.